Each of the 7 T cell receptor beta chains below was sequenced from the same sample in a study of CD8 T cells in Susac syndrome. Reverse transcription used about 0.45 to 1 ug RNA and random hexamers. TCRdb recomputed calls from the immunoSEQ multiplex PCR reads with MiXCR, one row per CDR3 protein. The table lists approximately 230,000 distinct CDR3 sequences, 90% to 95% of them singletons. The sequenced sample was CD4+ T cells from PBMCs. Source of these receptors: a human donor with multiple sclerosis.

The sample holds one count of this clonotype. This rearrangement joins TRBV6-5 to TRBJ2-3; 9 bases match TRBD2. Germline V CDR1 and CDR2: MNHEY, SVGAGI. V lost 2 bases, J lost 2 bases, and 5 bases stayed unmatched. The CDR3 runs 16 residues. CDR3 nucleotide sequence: TGTGCCAGCAGTTACCTACCTAGCGGGAACACAGATACGCAGTATTTT. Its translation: CASSYLPSGNTDTQYF.

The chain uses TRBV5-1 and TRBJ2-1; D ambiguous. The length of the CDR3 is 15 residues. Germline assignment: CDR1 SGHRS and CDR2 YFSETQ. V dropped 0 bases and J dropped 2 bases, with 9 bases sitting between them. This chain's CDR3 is CASSLAGSAYNEQFF. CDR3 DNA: TGCGCCAGCAGCTTGGCGGGTTCGGCCTACAATGAGCAGTTCTTC. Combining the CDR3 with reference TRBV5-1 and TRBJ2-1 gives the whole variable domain KAGVTQTPRYLIKTRGQQVTLSCSPISGHRSVSWYQQTPGQGLQFLFEYFSETQRNKGNFPGRFSGRQFSNSRSEMNVSTLELGDSALYLCASSLAGSAYNEQFFGPGTRLTVL.

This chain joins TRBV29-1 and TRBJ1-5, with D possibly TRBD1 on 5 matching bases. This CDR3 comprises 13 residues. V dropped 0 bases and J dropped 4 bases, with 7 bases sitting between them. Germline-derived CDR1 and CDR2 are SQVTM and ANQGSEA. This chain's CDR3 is CSVEDGGNQPQHF. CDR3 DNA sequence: TGCAGCGTTGAAGATGGGGGAAATCAGCCCCAGCATTTT.

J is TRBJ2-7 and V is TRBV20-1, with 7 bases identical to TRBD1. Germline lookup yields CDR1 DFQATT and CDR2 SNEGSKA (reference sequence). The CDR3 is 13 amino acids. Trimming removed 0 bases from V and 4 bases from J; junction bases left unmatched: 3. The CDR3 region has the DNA TGCAGTGCTAGAGAAGGGGGCAGGTACGAGCAGTACTTC. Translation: CSAREGGRYEQYF.

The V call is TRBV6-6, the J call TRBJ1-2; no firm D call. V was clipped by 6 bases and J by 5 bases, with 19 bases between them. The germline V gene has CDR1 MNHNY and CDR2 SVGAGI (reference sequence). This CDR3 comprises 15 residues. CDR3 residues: CASSLRASKTYGYTF. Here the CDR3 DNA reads TGTGCCAGCAGCTTACGGGCTTCCAAGACATATGGCTACACCTTC.

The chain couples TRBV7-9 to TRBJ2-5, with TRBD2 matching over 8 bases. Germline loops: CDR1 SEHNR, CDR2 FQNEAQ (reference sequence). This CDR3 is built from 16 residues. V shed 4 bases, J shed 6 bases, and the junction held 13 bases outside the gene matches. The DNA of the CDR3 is TGTGCCAGCAGCTGGGACCGGGAGGGCTTTAGGAAGACCCAGTACTTC. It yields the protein CASSWDREGFRKTQYF.

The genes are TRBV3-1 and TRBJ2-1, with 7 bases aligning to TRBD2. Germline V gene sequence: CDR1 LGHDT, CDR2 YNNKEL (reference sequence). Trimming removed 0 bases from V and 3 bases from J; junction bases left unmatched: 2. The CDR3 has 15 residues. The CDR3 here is CASSQELAIYNEQFF. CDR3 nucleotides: TGTGCCAGCAGCCAAGAACTAGCGATCTACAATGAGCAGTTCTTC.